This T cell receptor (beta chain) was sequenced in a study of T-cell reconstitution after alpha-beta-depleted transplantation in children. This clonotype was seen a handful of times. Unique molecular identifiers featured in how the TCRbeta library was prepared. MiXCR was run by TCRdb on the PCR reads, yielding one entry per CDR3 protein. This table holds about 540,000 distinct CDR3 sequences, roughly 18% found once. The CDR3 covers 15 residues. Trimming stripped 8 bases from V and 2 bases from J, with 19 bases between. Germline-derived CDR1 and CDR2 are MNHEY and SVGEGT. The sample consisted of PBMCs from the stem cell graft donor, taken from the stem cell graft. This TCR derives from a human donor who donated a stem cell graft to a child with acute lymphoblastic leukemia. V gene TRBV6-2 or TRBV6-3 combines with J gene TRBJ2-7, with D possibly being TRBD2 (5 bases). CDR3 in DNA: TGTGCCAGCTCCCTCGATCCGGGGTCGGCCTACGAGCAGTACTTC. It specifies CASSLDPGSAYEQYF.